The present T cell receptor (beta chain) was sequenced within a study of blood T cell repertoires in COVID-19 (dated by TCRdb to 2019 to 2021). Background for the entire study: Samples from collaborators originated in the United States, Italy and Spain and spanned both the acute and convalescent phases of COVID-19. The material from the prospective study consisted of cDNA or gDNA derived from T cells, B-cell-depleted T cells, or PBMCs. Deeply sampled blood TCRbeta repertoires from subjects exposed to, actively infected with, or recovered from COVID-19 were included in the dataset. The repertoires were made available in a free public database intended to serve as a resource for research on the immune response to SARS-CoV-2. The samples were drawn from the first 160 participants of the ongoing ImmuneRACE study and from 1,200 or so subjects provided by 6 global collaborators. Sample metadata almost always included a de-identified subject ID, COVID-19 status, age in years and sex. HLA class I and class II types, where available, came from metadata supplied by the sample provider rather than from assay-based typing. Results the study describes overall, beyond this receptor: Clinical and demographic metadata were provided uncurated, with the amount varying by source and participant.

The germline V gene provides CDR1 KGHDR and CDR2 SFDVKD. Trimming takes 2 bases from V and 7 bases from J, and the germline ends sit 5 bases apart. The CDR3 goes from the cysteine to the phenylalanine over 11 residues. The sequence is cut down to CDR3 DNA, 33 bases in frame from base 1. The collaborating institutions used their own protocols to collect whole blood in K2EDTA tubes. Collaborator samples were shipped for TCRbeta analysis as frozen whole blood, isolated PBMCs, or DNA extracted from either sample type. TCRbeta CDR3 regions were amplified from genomic DNA by means of the immunoSEQ Assay, a bias-controlled multiplex PCR. In the source study's methods: Nucleated cell counts per sample were estimated from amplification of reference gene primers within the assay. To quantify the absolute abundance of each unique TCRbeta CDR3 rearrangement, sequence reads were collapsed and filtered. For each sample, productive Simpson clonality was calculated by taking the square root of Simpson's diversity index across productive rearrangements. In TCRdb, the immuneACCESS table is reduced to in-frame sequences with V and J assigned. These tables do not hold every clone; where another copy was compared, an unresolved V gene accounts for under half, and the others remain unexplained. V, J and clone size reflect that table, while D and trimming were determined from the DNA. The sample table shows about 200,000 clones, and approximately 78% are seen once. The top ten constitute 8% to 13% of the sample.

Details on this clone: Its binding antigen is unknown. One base away there is no much larger clone; base qualities are not given.

The clonotype originates from a woman older than 75 with acute or convalescent COVID-19. Recombination joined TRBV24-1 with TRBJ2-7; there is no confident call for the D gene. Material for sequencing was peripheral blood. The nucleotide sequence reads TGTGCCACCAGTGATTCACTGGAGCAGTACTTC. It codes for CATSDSLEQYF.